A single sample is the source of the 10 T cell receptor beta chains below, sequenced in a study of type 1 and type 2 diabetes patients. Amplification started from genomic DNA. The TCR beta CDR3 region was amplified using 30 forward and 13 reverse primers. TCRdb itself ran the multiplex PCR reads through MiXCR, one entry per CDR3 protein. The sample shows more than 250,000 distinct CDR3 sequences, more than 45% of them seen only once. The sequencing sample was made of peripheral blood mononuclear cells (PBMCs). These receptors came from a man aged 18 to 29 with type 2 diabetes.

In DNA, the CDR3 is TGTGCCAGCAGCTCTGGGCGGGAGGCCTACATGCAGTACTTC. Residues: CASSSGREAYMQYF. The V gene is TRBV2, the J gene TRBJ2-7, with 8 bases identical to TRBD2. Trimming cost V 6 bases and J 9 bases; bases outside gene matches: 13. The CDR3 runs 14 residues. Germline V gene data show CDR1 as SNHLY and CDR2 as FYNNEI. Full variable domain (outside the CDR3, taken from reference TRBV2 and TRBJ2-7): EPEVTQTPSHQVTQMGQEVILRCVPISNHLYFYWYRQILGQKVEFLVSFYNNEISEKSEIFDDQFSVERPDGSNFTLKIRSTKLEDSAMYFCASSSGREAYMQYFGPGTRLTVT.

The rearrangement joins TRBV5-1 to TRBJ2-7; 10 positions match TRBD1. The germline V gene has CDR1 SGHRS and CDR2 YFSETQ. The CDR3 is made up of 16 amino acids. The junction had 9 bases not matched to a gene; V was cut back by 0 bases and J by 6 bases. This CDR3 is CASSLALGQGPREQYF. CDR3 sequence (DNA): TGCGCCAGCAGCTTGGCCTTGGGACAGGGGCCACGCGAGCAGTACTTC.

The chain carries TRBV10-3 and TRBJ2-7; no definite D call. Germline V gene sequence: CDR1 ENHRY, CDR2 SYGVKD. V lost 2 bases to trimming and J lost 4 bases, with 6 bases between them. CDR3 size: 12 residues. CDR3 sequence: CAISETPYEQYF. CDR3 DNA sequence: TGTGCCATCAGTGAGACACCGTACGAGCAGTACTTC.

This clonotype was seen only once. One base away lies a much larger clone, so this may be a sequencing read error. This chain connects TRBV2 to TRBJ1-4, with D maybe TRBD1 (5 bases). The CDR3 extends over 15 amino acids. Germline CDR1 and CDR2: SNHLY and FYNNEI. The CDR3 sequence: CASSADSATNGKLFF. The CDR3 DNA follows: TGTGCCAGCAGCGCAGACAGCGCAACTAATGGAAAACTGTTTTTT.

In DNA form, the CDR3 reads TGTGCCAGCAGAGTGTACCCGTCAAGCTCCTACAATGAGCAGTTCTTC. This codes for CASRVYPSSSYNEQFF. This chain links TRBV7-2 with TRBJ2-1; D not resolved. CDR3 length equals 16 residues. Germline loops: CDR1 SGHTA, CDR2 FQGNSA. The V end lost 6 bases, the J end lost 0 bases, and 15 bases lay between the germline ends. The whole variable domain, remainder taken from reference TRBV7-2 and TRBJ2-1, is GAGVSQSPSNKVTEKGKDVELRCDPISGHTALYWYRQSLGQGLEFLIYFQGNSAPDKSGLPSDRFSAERTGGSVSTLTIQRTQQEDSAVYLCASRVYPSSSYNEQFFGPGTRLTVL.

The sample holds many counts of this clonotype. J is TRBJ1-6 and V is TRBV15; D perhaps matches TRBD1 (5 bases). Germline V lookup: CDR1 LNHNV, CDR2 YYDKDF (reference sequence). This CDR3 region has 14 residues. The V gene lost 6 bases and the J gene lost 10 bases, with 16 bases spanning the gap. CDR3 in DNA: TGTGCCACCAGTTTCGACCGGCAGGGCTCACCCCTCCACTTT. Translating gives CATSFDRQGSPLHF.

This chain uses TRBV5-8 with TRBJ2-7; the match to TRBD1 covers 8 bases. CDR3 length: 12 residues. Germline V gene data show CDR1 as SGHTS and CDR2 as YDEGEE. Unmatched junction bases numbered 3, after V lost 4 bases and J lost 6 bases. The DNA of the CDR3 is TGTGCCAGCAGCATACAGGGGGTCGAGCAGTACTTC. Translating gives CASSIQGVEQYF.

This clonotype has ten or more counts. This CDR3 reads CASSIAGQISSWAFF. The CDR3 coding sequence is TGTGCCAGTAGTATCGCGGGACAGATATCTTCCTGGGCTTTCTTT. The chain uses TRBV19 and TRBJ1-1; 7 nucleotides line up with TRBD1. Losses at the gene ends were 3 bases for V and 11 bases for J; bases not matched to a gene: 15. The CDR3 totals 15 residues. CDR1 and CDR2 (germline): LNHDA, SQIVND (reference sequence).

The V gene is TRBV7-6, the J gene TRBJ2-1; D uncertain. Germline V lookup: CDR1 SGHVS, CDR2 FNYEAQ. V gave up 5 bases and J gave up 9 bases, with 11 bases separating them. The CDR3 is 12 amino acids. The CDR3 DNA sequence: TGTGCCAGCAGCCCACATCAATTTGAGCAGTTCTTC. Its translation is CASSPHQFEQFF.

About this clonotype itself: It is likely a read error, because the conserved phenylalanine at the end of the CDR3 is missing. The chain carries TRBV7-2 and TRBJ2-3, with 12 bases that match TRBD2. The CDR3 consists of 22 residues. The V and J ends lost 5 bases and 3 bases, in that order; junction bases with no gene match: 24. Germline loops: CDR1 SGHTA, CDR2 FQGNSA. CDR3 sequence: CASSRITGTPGLAGGATDTQYS. The CDR3 DNA sequence: TGTGCCAGCAGCCGGATTACCGGGACACCGGGACTAGCGGGTGGAGCGACAGATACGCAGTATTCT.